This T cell receptor beta chain is drawn from a study of control samples from healthy donors and cancer patients. Trimming shortened V by 6 bases and J by 4 bases, and 18 bases separated the two germline ends. The germline V gene encodes CDR1 MNHEY and CDR2 SMNVEV (reference sequence). This CDR3 has 15 residues. The protocol was immunoSEQ multiplex PCR, while the TCRdb copy is restricted to in-frame clones and leaves out a portion. The data contain 120,000 or so clones, over 80% of them singletons. The sample comprised PBMCs. The rearrangement uses TRBV27 and TRBJ1-1; D remains unclear. This TCR was recovered from a man older than 75 with head and neck cancer. For the CDR3, the DNA is TGTGCCAGCAGCCCCGGACGGGCCCTGAGCACTGAAGCTTTCTTT. Amino acid sequence: CASSPGRALSTEAFF.